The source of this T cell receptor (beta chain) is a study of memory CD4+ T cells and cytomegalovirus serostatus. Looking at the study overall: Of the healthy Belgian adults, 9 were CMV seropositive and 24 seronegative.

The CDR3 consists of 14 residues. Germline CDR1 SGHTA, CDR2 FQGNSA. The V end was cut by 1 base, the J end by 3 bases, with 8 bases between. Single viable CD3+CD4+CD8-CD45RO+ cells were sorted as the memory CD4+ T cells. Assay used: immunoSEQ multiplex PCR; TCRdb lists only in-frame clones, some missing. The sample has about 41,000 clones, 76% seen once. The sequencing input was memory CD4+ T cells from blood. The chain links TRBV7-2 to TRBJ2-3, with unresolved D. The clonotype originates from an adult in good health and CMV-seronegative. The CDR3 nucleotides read TGTGCCAGCAGCTTAGAAATAGGGACAGATACGCAGTATTTT. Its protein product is CASSLEIGTDTQYF.